The source of this TCR beta chain is a study of T-cell memory formation after mild COVID-19. Using its own MiXCR run on the 5' RACE reads, TCRdb lists one record per CDR3 protein. The sample lists about 82,000 distinct CDR3 sequences; 9.5% to 15% were seen once. The length of the CDR3 is 16 residues. Looked up from germline, CDR1 is SGHTA and CDR2 is FQGTGA. V dropped 2 bases and J dropped 3 bases, with 14 bases sitting between them. Sequenced input: PBMCs or a T cell subset sorted from them (not recorded which). The sequence came from a man between 18 and 35 years old who had mild COVID-19 (a few samples of this study predate the infection). Cell type and time point are not known. The rearrangement links TRBV7-3 to TRBJ2-1; the D is unclear. CDR3 coding DNA: TGTGCCAGCAGCTTACTCTTAGGAGTCGTCTACAATGAGCAGTTCTTC. Translation: CASSLLLGVVYNEQFF.